This T cell receptor (beta chain) was captured by sequencing in a study of cytomegalovirus exposure and HLA in healthy donors. Broader study findings: Productive status was seen about 87% or about 30% of the time for most TCR beta V segments in an earlier analysis. Accurate predictions that matched the HLA-A and HLA-B alleles of most subjects were reportedly made from TCR beta sequences.

CDR1 and CDR2 from the germline V gene are MDHEN and SYDVKM. V lost 1 base and J 7 bases, leaving 11 bases between the germline ends. This CDR3 region has 13 residues. Of note for this clone: Its antigen is not identified.

Both 60 Vbeta primers and 13 Jbeta primers went into the PCR. Libraries were prepared by immunoSEQ multiplex PCR; TCRdb keeps only in-frame clonotypes and omits some of them. The sample has under 200,000 clones, more than 65% seen once. V gene TRBV28 combines with J gene TRBJ2-7, with D unclear. The TCR originated in a woman aged 35 to 49 in good health and CMV-seropositive. Sequences were obtained from PBMCs. CDR3 loop: CASSLYDTWEQYF. CDR3 nucleotide sequence: TGTGCCAGCAGTTTATACGACACCTGGGAGCAGTACTTC.